The next 9 T cell receptor beta chains were all read from a single sample in a study of shared clonotypes between healthy human individuals. The method was immunoSEQ multiplex PCR; TCRdb's version includes in-frame clones alone and lacks a portion of them. This table holds about 1.5 million clones, approximately 98% found once. The sample taken for sequencing was naive CD4+ T cells sorted from blood. Subset meaning: CD45RA+ positively selected. These TCRs come from a man aged 30-40 years in good health.

The V call is TRBV19, the J call TRBJ2-5; 7 bases agree with TRBD2. Germline loops: CDR1 LNHDA, CDR2 SQIVND (reference sequence). There are 15 residues in the CDR3. V gave up 2 bases and J gave up 6 bases; unmatched junction bases: 9. CDR3 amino acids: CASSIWSGGLKTQYF. CDR3 in DNA: TGTGCCAGTAGTATATGGTCGGGAGGACTAAAGACCCAGTACTTC.

V and J are TRBV7-9 and TRBJ1-4, with 8 bases fitting TRBD1. J lost 13 bases, V lost 2 bases, and 12 bases had no gene match. This CDR3 has 15 amino acids. CDR1 is SEHNR, CDR2 FQNEAQ, per germline (reference sequence). CDR3 nucleotide sequence: TGTGCCAGCAGCTTAACGCAGGGGGCTCCATCCAGACTGTTTTTT. It encodes CASSLTQGAPSRLFF. The variable domain in full, completed from reference TRBV7-9 and TRBJ1-4, reads DTGVSQNPRHKITKRGQNVTFRCDPISEHNRLYWYRQTLGQGPEFLTYFQNEAQLEKSRLLSDRFSAERPKGSFSTLEIQRTEQGDSAMYLCASSLTQGAPSRLFFGSGTQLSVL.

The chain carries TRBV10-3 and TRBJ2-7, with D possibly matching TRBD2 (5 bases). Germline V lookup: CDR1 ENHRY, CDR2 SYGVKD. The CDR3 is made up of 13 amino acids. V lost 0 bases to trimming and J lost 5 bases, with 8 bases between them. The CDR3 here is CAISESSGNEQYF. The DNA for the CDR3 is TGTGCCATCAGTGAGTCCTCGGGAAACGAGCAGTACTTC.

In DNA form, the CDR3 reads TGCGCCAGCAGCTTACAGGGTGGTGGGGAGCTGTTTTTT. It encodes CASSLQGGGELFF. The chain couples TRBV5-1 to TRBJ2-2, with a weak D call TRBD1 (6 bases). Trimming left V 2 bases short and J 8 bases short, with 10 bases between. CDR3 size: 13 residues. CDR1 SGHRS and CDR2 YFSETQ come from the germline V gene. The complete variable domain, with remaining parts taken from reference TRBV5-1 and TRBJ2-2, reads KAGVTQTPRYLIKTRGQQVTLSCSPISGHRSVSWYQQTPGQGLQFLFEYFSETQRNKGNFPGRFSGRQFSNSRSEMNVSTLELGDSALYLCASSLQGGGELFFGEGSRLTVL.

Comment on this clone: This CDR3 is also generated by other DNA sequences in the sample. The J gene is TRBJ2-6, the V gene TRBV5-6; D not resolved. Trimming stripped 0 bases from V and 1 base from J, with 5 bases between. The CDR3 is 15 amino acids. In germline, CDR1 is SGHDT, CDR2 YYEEEE. The CDR3 DNA follows: TGTGCCAGCAGCTTGGGCCGGTCTGGGGCCAACGTCCTGACTTTC. Translation gives CASSLGRSGANVLTF.

The chain has TRBV27 and TRBJ2-3; 8 bases are shared with TRBD2. The CDR3 sequence is 16 residues long. J lost 4 bases, V lost 1 base, and 7 bases had no gene match. Germline-derived CDR1 and CDR2 are MNHEY and SMNVEV (reference sequence). CDR3 in DNA: TGTGCCAGCAGTTTATTCAACGGACTAGCTTCAGATACGCAGTATTTT. Translating gives CASSLFNGLASDTQYF.

V and J are TRBV5-4 and TRBJ2-6, with 8 bases lining up with TRBD2. After removal of 0 bases from V and 7 bases from J, the junction contained 9 bases not matched to a gene. In germline, CDR1 is SGHNT, CDR2 YYREEE (reference sequence). The CDR3 extends over 17 amino acids. The CDR3 DNA reads TGTGCCAGCAGCTTGGCCGGGACCGGGGGGGGAGCCAACGTCCTGACTTTC. Translating gives CASSLAGTGGGANVLTF. Supplemented by reference TRBV5-4 and TRBJ2-6, the full variable domain reads ETGVTQSPTHLIKTRGQQVTLRCSSQSGHNTVSWYQQALGQGPQFIFQYYREEENGRGNFPPRFSGLQFPNYSSELNVNALELDDSALYLCASSLAGTGGGANVLTFGAGSRLTVL.

DNA for the CDR3: TGCGCCAGCAGTCAATCGTCTTGGACAGGGCTTTACCGGGGCGGCGGTAGTACGCAGTATTTT. It encodes CASSQSSWTGLYRGGGSTQYF. The chain joins TRBV23-1 to TRBJ2-3; 8 bases are shared with TRBD1. TRBV23-1 qualifies as an ORF whose function is uncertain. J lost 8 bases, V lost 0 bases, and 25 bases had no gene match. The CDR3 runs to 21 residues.

J is TRBJ2-2 and V is TRBV2; possibly TRBD1 for D (7 bases). V was trimmed by 5 bases and J by 0 bases, leaving 13 bases between them. From germline, CDR1 is SNHLY and CDR2 FYNNEI. The length of the CDR3 is 16 residues. CDR3 residues: CASSWQGGSNTGELFF. In nucleotides, the CDR3 is TGTGCCAGCAGTTGGCAGGGGGGTTCGAACACCGGGGAGCTGTTTTTT.